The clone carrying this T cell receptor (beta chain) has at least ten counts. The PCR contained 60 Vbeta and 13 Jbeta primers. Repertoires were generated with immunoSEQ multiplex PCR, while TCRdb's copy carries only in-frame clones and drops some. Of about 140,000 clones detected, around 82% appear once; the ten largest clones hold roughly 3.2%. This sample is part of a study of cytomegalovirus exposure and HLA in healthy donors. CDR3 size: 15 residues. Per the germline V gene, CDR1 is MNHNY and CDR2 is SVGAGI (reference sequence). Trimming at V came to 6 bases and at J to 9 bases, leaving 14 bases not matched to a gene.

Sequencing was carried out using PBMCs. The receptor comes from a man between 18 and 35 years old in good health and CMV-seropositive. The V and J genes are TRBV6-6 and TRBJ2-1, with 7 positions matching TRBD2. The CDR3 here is CASSDGGGSVSEQFF. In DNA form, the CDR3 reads TGTGCCAGCAGCGACGGGGGAGGGTCGGTCAGTGAGCAGTTCTTC.